The 24 T cell receptor beta chains reported below all come from one sample, sequenced in a study of blood T cell repertoires in COVID-19. Sequenced by immunoSEQ multiplex PCR; TCRdb stores in-frame clones only, minus some. The sample shows about 230,000 clones, roughly 84% of them seen only once. Sample: peripheral blood. All receptors come from a woman aged 50 to 60 with acute or convalescent COVID-19.

The J gene is TRBJ1-1, the V gene TRBV5-1, with TRBD1 matching over 11 bases. CDR3 length equals 15 residues. Germline V gene data show CDR1 as SGHRS and CDR2 as YFSETQ. The ends lost 4 bases at V and 3 bases at J; junction bases unmatched: 5. CDR3 protein: CASSRDRGSYTEAFF. CDR3 coding DNA: TGCGCCAGCAGCCGGGACAGGGGGTCGTACACTGAAGCTTTCTTT.

The chain has TRBV27 and TRBJ1-5, with a weak D call TRBD1 (5 bases). CDR3 length: 16 amino acids. V was cut by 5 bases and J by 0 bases, with 14 bases left in between. Germline V gene sequence: CDR1 MNHEY, CDR2 SMNVEV (reference sequence). In nucleotides, the CDR3 is TGTGCCAGCAGTCTCCAAGGGGTCGATAGCAATCAGCCCCAGCATTTT. As protein: CASSLQGVDSNQPQHF.

The chain recombines TRBV19 with TRBJ1-6; 7 positions agree with TRBD1. This CDR3 is built from 16 residues. Germline lookup yields CDR1 LNHDA and CDR2 SQIVND (reference sequence). With 4 bases clipped from V and 6 bases from J, the junction kept 9 bases outside the gene matches. This CDR3 is CASSNLPGGGNSPLHF. The DNA for the CDR3 is TGTGCCAGTAGTAATTTACCAGGGGGAGGTAATTCACCCCTCCACTTT.

Only a few counts were recorded for this clone. The V gene is TRBV6-2 or TRBV6-3, the J gene TRBJ1-5; 7 nucleotides agree with TRBD1. The V gene end was trimmed by 2 bases and the J gene end by 2 bases; junction bases not matched to a gene: 9. The CDR3 runs to 17 residues. Germline values: CDR1 MNHEY, CDR2 SVGEGT. CDR3 residues: CASSYDLQGLGNQPQHF. The DNA for the CDR3 is TGTGCCAGCAGTTACGACTTACAGGGGTTGGGCAATCAGCCCCAGCATTTT.

The chain carries TRBV28 and TRBJ2-3; 7 positions match TRBD2. The CDR3 has 14 residues. Per germline, CDR1 MDHEN and CDR2 SYDVKM. After removal of 10 bases from V and 1 base from J, the junction contained 8 bases not matched to a gene. The CDR3 sequence: CANSRAGGTDTQYF. DNA of the CDR3: TGTGCCAACTCGAGGGCGGGGGGCACAGATACGCAGTATTTT.

The CDR3 protein is CASSFERVAGNTIYF. CDR3 DNA sequence: TGTGCCAGCAGCTTCGAGCGCGTAGCAGGAAACACCATATATTTT. The rearrangement joins TRBV7-2 to TRBJ1-3; no definite D call. Trimming pared 3 bases from V and 4 bases from J, leaving 13 bases between. The germline CDR1 and CDR2 sequences are SGHTA and FQGNSA. The CDR3 has 15 residues. Complete variable domain (other parts from reference TRBV7-2 and TRBJ1-3): GAGVSQSPSNKVTEKGKDVELRCDPISGHTALYWYRQSLGQGLEFLIYFQGNSAPDKSGLPSDRFSAERTGGSVSTLTIQRTQQEDSAVYLCASSFERVAGNTIYFGEGSWLTVV.

The rearrangement links TRBV19 to TRBJ2-7, with D possibly matching TRBD2 (6 bases). In germline, CDR1 is LNHDA, CDR2 SQIVND (reference sequence). Trimming removed 9 bases from V and 0 bases from J, with 18 bases in between. The CDR3 sequence is 15 residues long. The DNA of the CDR3 is TGTGCCAGCTCAATACTCGGAGGGGCCTCCTACGAGCAGTACTTC. It specifies CASSILGGASYEQYF. The whole variable domain, remainder taken from reference TRBV19 and TRBJ2-7, is DGGITQSPKYLFRKEGQNVTLSCEQNLNHDAMYWYRQDPGQGLRLIYYSQIVNDFQKGDIAEGYSVSREKKESFPLTVTSAQKNPTAFYLCASSILGGASYEQYFGPGTRLTVT.

V and J are TRBV15 and TRBJ1-1, with 7 bases aligning to TRBD1. V was clipped by 5 bases and J by 6 bases; unmatched bases: 15. The V gene's germline CDR1 is LNHNV and CDR2 YYDKDF (reference sequence). The CDR3 has 16 residues. The CDR3 sequence is CATSARLDRVGAEAFF. In DNA form, the CDR3 reads TGTGCCACCAGCGCCAGGCTAGACAGGGTCGGGGCTGAAGCTTTCTTT.

The V call is TRBV4-3, the J call TRBJ1-1; D possibly corresponds to TRBD1 (5 bases). The CDR3 runs 13 residues. The V and J ends lost 0 bases and 14 bases respectively, with 16 bases between them. Germline CDR1 LGHNA, CDR2 YSLEER. CDR3 region: CASSQDGGRAIFF. Written as DNA, the CDR3 is TGCGCCAGCAGCCAAGATGGGGGGAGGGCGATCTTCTTT.

This chain joins TRBV27 and TRBJ2-5; D call uncertain. Germline V gene sequence: CDR1 MNHEY, CDR2 SMNVEV (reference sequence). The CDR3 is made up of 15 amino acids. Trimming took off 3 bases at V and 5 bases at J, with 16 bases between the two ends. CDR3 in DNA: TGTGCCAGCAGTTTGGAGATTGGCGCGTTGGAGACCCAGTACTTC. Amino acid sequence: CASSLEIGALETQYF.

The chain recombines TRBV5-6 with TRBJ1-2, with TRBD1 matching 10 bases. The CDR3 is 15 amino acids. J lost 4 bases, V lost 6 bases, and 9 bases had no gene match. In germline, CDR1 is SGHDT, CDR2 YYEEEE. The CDR3 reads CASNRDRGMSYGYTF. CDR3 in DNA: TGTGCCAGCAATAGGGACAGGGGAATGTCCTATGGCTACACCTTC.

The chain carries TRBV19 and TRBJ2-2, with TRBD1 as a possible D gene (5 bases). In germline, CDR1 is LNHDA, CDR2 SQIVND (reference sequence). The CDR3 spans 15 residues. Deletions cut 9 bases from V and 2 bases from J, with 16 bases between. This CDR3 is CASSWGTGNTGELFF. The CDR3 DNA follows: TGTGCCAGCTCTTGGGGTACAGGTAACACCGGGGAGCTGTTTTTT.

The CDR3 DNA is TGTGCCAGCAGACCCCCTCAGGAGGCGGGTGAAGCTTTCTTT. Translating it yields CASRPPQEAGEAFF. The chain links TRBV28 to TRBJ1-1; D call uncertain. Germline-derived CDR1 and CDR2 are MDHEN and SYDVKM. The CDR3 has 14 residues. The V gene lost 6 bases and the J gene lost 7 bases, with 18 bases spanning the gap.

This chain links TRBV6-4 with TRBJ1-6; no reliable D call. Germline CDR1 MRHNA, CDR2 SNTAGT. With 8 bases removed from V and 9 bases from J, the gap between germline ends came to 17 bases. This CDR3 has 14 amino acids. In DNA form, the CDR3 reads TGTGCCAGCCGAGCGAACGGAATTGCTTCACCCCTCCACTTT. Translating gives CASRANGIASPLHF.

The chain couples TRBV6-1 to TRBJ1-1; D not resolved. The germline CDR1 and CDR2 sequences are MNHNS and SASEGT. The ends were cut back, 3 bases at V and 6 bases at J, with 20 bases in the middle. This CDR3 spans 16 amino acids. The CDR3 coding sequence is TGTGCCAGCAGTGAGGTTCCGACTCCCCCGAGAGCTGAAGCTTTCTTT. This encodes CASSEVPTPPRAEAFF.

The V call is TRBV9, the J call TRBJ1-2; D remains ambiguous. Deletions cut 0 bases from V and 3 bases from J, with 6 bases between. CDR1 is SGDLS, CDR2 YYNGEE, per germline. The length of the CDR3 is 13 residues. In DNA form, the CDR3 reads TGTGCCAGCAGCGTAGGAACAGACTATGGCTACACCTTC. Amino acids: CASSVGTDYGYTF.

This chain links TRBV5-1 with TRBJ2-7; D is possibly TRBD1 (6 bases). The germline gives CDR1 SGHRS, CDR2 YFSETQ. CDR3 length: 15 amino acids. Trimming left V 3 bases short and J 0 bases short, with 13 bases between. The CDR3 region is CASSSTGRSSYEQYF. CDR3 in DNA: TGCGCCAGCAGCTCAACAGGGCGGAGCTCCTACGAGCAGTACTTC.

V is TRBV5-1 and J is TRBJ1-5; TRBD1 might be the D (6 bases). Trimming cost V 3 bases and J 3 bases, with 10 bases left between them. The CDR3 contains 14 residues. CDR1 is SGHRS and CDR2 is YFSETQ in the germline V gene. The CDR3 loop reads CASSSRGLNQPQHF. The DNA of the CDR3 is TGCGCCAGCAGCTCCAGGGGTCTCAATCAGCCCCAGCATTTT.

This clone was seen once. The chain uses TRBV2 and TRBJ1-2; D is ambiguous. This CDR3 contains 13 residues. Germline CDR1 SNHLY, CDR2 FYNNEI. Trimming took off 10 bases at V and 8 bases at J, with 20 bases between the two ends. The CDR3 region has the DNA TGTGCCACTCCCGGAGAGGGCCCCCGAGGCTACACCTTC. As protein: CATPGEGPRGYTF.

This clone was seen a few times. The identical CDR3 is also encoded by other nucleotide sequences in the sample. The chain couples TRBV19 to TRBJ2-7, with D tentatively TRBD1 (6 bases). Per germline, CDR1 LNHDA and CDR2 SQIVND (reference sequence). The CDR3 runs 14 residues. The V end lost 1 base, the J end lost 2 bases, and 9 bases lay between the germline ends. The CDR3 DNA follows: TGTGCCAGTAGTATAGGAACAGGGACCTACGAGCAGTACTTC. Its protein is CASSIGTGTYEQYF.

V gene TRBV4-1 combines with J gene TRBJ2-1; 9 positions match TRBD2. This CDR3 is built from 16 residues. CDR1 and CDR2 (germline): MGHRA, YSYEKL. Trimming removed 3 bases from V and 1 base from J; junction bases left unmatched: 4. CDR3 protein: CASSHPSGISYNEQFF. CDR3 DNA: TGCGCCAGCAGCCACCCTAGCGGGATTTCCTACAATGAGCAGTTCTTC.

This chain links TRBV7-2 with TRBJ1-4; weak D call: TRBD1 (6 bases). The germline V and J ends were trimmed by 2 bases and 8 bases, with 15 bases remaining between them. The CDR3 spans 15 residues. Per the germline V gene, CDR1 is SGHTA and CDR2 is FQGNSA. The CDR3 protein is CASSLTGGAGEKLFF. The CDR3 DNA follows: TGTGCCAGCAGCTTAACTGGGGGGGCCGGAGAAAAACTGTTTTTT. The variable domain in full, with the rest retrieved from reference TRBV7-2 and TRBJ1-4, is GAGVSQSPSNKVTEKGKDVELRCDPISGHTALYWYRQSLGQGLEFLIYFQGNSAPDKSGLPSDRFSAERTGGSVSTLTIQRTQQEDSAVYLCASSLTGGAGEKLFFGSGTQLSVL.

This chain joins TRBV12-3 or TRBV12-4 and TRBJ2-3; D is perhaps TRBD2 (6 bases). V was shortened by 8 bases and J by 10 bases, with 16 bases between the two germline ends. The CDR3 consists of 12 residues. The CDR3 spells CASGVGSVAQYF. In DNA form, the CDR3 reads TGTGCCAGCGGGGTCGGGAGTGTAGCGCAGTATTTT.

The chain is built from TRBV6-5 and TRBJ1-4, with a possible D match to TRBD1 (5 bases). From germline, CDR1 is MNHEY and CDR2 SVGAGI. V lost 4 bases and J 8 bases, leaving 11 bases between the germline ends. The CDR3 runs to 13 residues. CDR3 amino acids: CASSSGGWEKLFF. CDR3 sequence (DNA): TGTGCCAGCAGTTCGGGGGGTTGGGAAAAACTGTTTTTT.